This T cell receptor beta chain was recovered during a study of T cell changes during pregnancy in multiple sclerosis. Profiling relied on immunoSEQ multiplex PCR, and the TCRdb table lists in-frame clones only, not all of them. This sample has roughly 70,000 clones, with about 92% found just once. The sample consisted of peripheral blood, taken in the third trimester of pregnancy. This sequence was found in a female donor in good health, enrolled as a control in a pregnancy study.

CDR3 in DNA: TGTGCCAGCAGCGATACCGGGACAGGGGGTCGCTATGGCTACACCTTC. Translating it yields CASSDTGTGGRYGYTF. V is TRBV11-2 and J is TRBJ1-2; 11 nucleotides match TRBD1. V lost 5 bases, J lost 4 bases, and 9 bases stayed unmatched. The length of the CDR3 is 16 residues. Per the germline V gene, CDR1 is SGHAT and CDR2 is FQNNGV.